These T cell receptor beta chains were read from a single sample in a study of tumor and adjacent non-tumor tissue in lung cancer. Each CDR3 protein gets one entry after TCRdb re-called the multiplex PCR reads with MiXCR. The sample has 85,000 or so distinct CDR3 sequences, around three quarters seen once; the top ten hold roughly a fifth. The specimen was distant non-tumor lung tissue. The receptors originated from a woman in her fifties or sixties with non-small cell lung cancer. CDR3s include the opening cysteine and the closing phenylalanine or tryptophan. Fields, in order: clone size, D gene, J gene, V gene, CDR3 DNA, CDR3 protein. D genes are given only for firm matches. Expanded clones are given a class, and other clones once, few, many or no size at all.

. . TRBJ2-1 TRBV20-1 TGCAGTGCTAGAAAGGGGGCTAGCGACAATGAGCACTTCTTC CSARKGASDNEHFF
once . TRBJ1-2 TRBV4-2 TGTGCCAGCAGCCAAGATTTAAGCGTCAACTATGTGTACACCTTC CASSQDLSVNYVYTF
. . TRBJ2-7 TRBV12-3/TRBV12-4 TGTGCCAGTCACCAGGGCGTCGTCTACGAGCAATACTTC CASHQGVVYEQYF
. TRBD2 TRBJ2-2 TRBV28 TGTGACAGCAGACCCGGGACTATGACTGGGGAGCTGTTTTTT CDSRPGTMTGELFF
. . TRBJ1-1 TRBV28 TGTGTCAGCCGTTGGGACACTGAAGCTTTCTTT CVSRWDTEAFF
few . TRBJ1-2 TRBV12-3/TRBV12-4 TGTGCCAGCAGTCCGAGGAACAGCGATGGCTATACCTTC CASSPRNSDGYTF
. TRBD1 TRBJ2-3 TRBV11-2 TGTACCAGCAGCCATGACAGGGCTAGTACAGATACGCAGTACTTT CTSSHDRASTDTQYF
. . TRBJ2-7 TRBV11-3 TGTGCCAGCAGCCTCCTTGAAGGAATGGGGTGCAAGCAGTACTTC CASSLLEGMGCKQYF
. TRBD2 TRBJ2-1 TRBV10-1 TGCCCCAGCAGTGAGAAGCCCGGGAGGGGGTCCTACAATGAGCAATTCTTC CPSSEKPGRGSYNEQFF
once . TRBJ1-4 TRBV6-5 TGTGCCAGCAGCTACCTTAATCCACGGGGCTCTAATGAAAAACTGTTTTTT CASSYLNPRGSNEKLFF
. . TRBJ1-5 TRBV12-3/TRBV12-4 TGTACCAGCAGTTTAGATCCAGGGCATCAGCCCCAGCATTTT CTSSLDPGHQPQHF
. TRBD1 TRBJ2-7 TRBV12-3/TRBV12-4 TGTACCAGCAGTTTAAGGCTTGGGACAGGGAGGCATGAGCAGTACTTC CTSSLRLGTGRHEQYF
. . TRBJ1-1 TRBV6-2/TRBV6-3 TGTGCCAGCAGTTACCTCGGCAGGGGAGCGATGGTTTTCTTT CASSYLGRGAMVFF
. . TRBJ2-4 TRBV7-2 TGTGCCAGCAGCCTACAGGGACCCGCCAAAAACATTCCGTACTTC CASSLQGPAKNIPYF
. . TRBJ2-5 TRBV6-1 TGTGCCAGTAGTGAAGCAGTGGGATGGGAGACCCAGTACTTC CASSEAVGWETQYF
once . TRBJ2-5 TRBV6-6 TGTGCCAGCCGTCACGGGTCGAACGAAGAGACCCAGTACTTC CASRHGSNEETQYF
once . TRBJ1-4 TRBV5-1 TGCGCCAGCAGCCCGAGACCGGATGAGAAACTGTTTTTT CASSPRPDEKLFF
. . TRBJ1-1 TRBV6-6 TGTGCCGGCAGTTACGTCGGGAACACTGAAGCTTCCTTT CAGSYVGNTEASF
. . TRBJ2-2 TRBV6-2/TRBV6-3 TGTGCCAGCAGTCGACATGAAACCGTCACCGGGGAGCTGTTTTTT CASSRHETVTGELFF
. TRBD2 TRBJ2-4 TRBV11-2 TGTGCCATCAGCGGGGGATTAGCCAAAAACATTCAATACTTC CAISGGLAKNIQYF
. . TRBJ1-1 TRBV7-3 TGTGCCAGCATCTTAACAATGAACACTGAAGCTTTCTTT CASILTMNTEAFF
. . TRBJ2-3 TRBV29-1 TGCAGCGCAAGCGGTGCAGGGGACGCAGATACGCAGTATTTT CSASGAGDADTQYF
. TRBD2 TRBJ2-3 TRBV6-2/TRBV6-3 TGTGCCAGTAGCGGACTAGCGGCAACAGATATGCAGTATTTT CASSGLAATDMQYF
. . TRBJ2-1 TRBV12-3/TRBV12-4 TGTGCCAGCAGCTATGGGAGTGAGCAGTTCTTC CASSYGSEQFF
. . TRBJ2-5 TRBV29-1 TGCAGCGTTGGAGGAGATGGAGTGTCCCGAGAAGAGACCCAGTACTTC CSVGGDGVSREETQYF
few . TRBJ2-1 TRBV4-2 TGTGCCAGCAGTCAAGAGCGGGACAGATACAATGAGCAGTTCTTC CASSQERDRYNEQFF
. . TRBJ1-6 TRBV7-8 TGTGCCGGCAGTTTAGATCTCAATTCACCCCTCCACTTT CAGSLDLNSPLHF
many . TRBJ2-2 TRBV24-1 TGTGCCACCAGTGAGGCAGGGAGGCACACCGGGGAGCTGTTTTTT CATSEAGRHTGELFF
. TRBD2 TRBJ2-7 TRBV11-2 TGTGCCAGCGGCTTAGAATCTAGCGGGAATCACGAGCAGTACTTC CASGLESSGNHEQYF
. TRBD2 TRBJ2-7 TRBV5-1 TGCGCCAGCCGGTCAAGCGGGATCTCTACCTACGTGCAGTACTTC CASRSSGISTYVQYF
. . TRBJ2-5 TRBV6-5 TGTGCCAGCAGGCGGGGAAACCAAGGGACCCAGTATTTC CASRRGNQGTQYF
. TRBD1 TRBJ2-7 TRBV11-1 TGTGCCAGCAGCTCATTTGGACAGGGTTTCGACGAGAAGTACTTC CASSSFGQGFDEKYF
. . TRBJ2-7 TRBV14 TGTGCCAGCAGCCACGGTACAGAGATGCCCTACGAGCAGTACTTC CASSHGTEMPYEQYF
. . TRBJ1-1 TRBV12-3/TRBV12-4 TGTGCCAGAAGTGAGACTATGAACACTGAAGCTTTCTTT CARSETMNTEAFF
once . TRBJ2-3 TRBV6-6 TGTGCCGGCACCCCGAGAGGGCCGACAGATACGCAGTATTTT CAGTPRGPTDTQYF
. TRBD2 TRBJ2-5 TRBV7-8 TGTGTCAGCAGCTTAGACCGGACGGGAGGGTCGGAAGAGACTCAGTACTTC CVSSLDRTGGSEETQYF
. . TRBJ2-3 TRBV6-1 TGTGTCAGCAGTGAAGCGTACAGTCAATATCAGCCCCAGTATTTT CVSSEAYSQYQPQYF
once . TRBJ2-7 TRBV28 TGTGCCAGCCCCCCCAGGAGCCCAGCGGGGAGGGGGGAGCAGTACTTC CASPPRSPAGRGEQYF
. TRBD1 TRBJ2-7 TRBV6-5 TGTGCCAGCAGTTACCTGGACAGGTGCGACGAGCAGTACTTC CASSYLDRCDEQYF
. TRBD2 TRBJ2-5 TRBV20-1 TGCCGTGCTAGGATAGGGAGGGTCTGGTTGAACTCACAAGAGACCCAGTACTTC CRARIGRVWLNSQETQYF
. . TRBJ2-1 TRBV6-2/TRBV6-3 TGTACCAGTAGTCTAGTCCCTTACAATGAGCAGTTCTTC CTSSLVPYNEQFF
. TRBD2 TRBJ2-1 TRBV6-2/TRBV6-3 TGTGCCAGTAGCCCCGGACTAGAGGGTGTTAATGAGCAGTTCTTC CASSPGLEGVNEQFF
. . TRBJ2-2 TRBV6-1 TGTGCCATCCCTAAACCTGCAACGGTGGACACCGGGGAGTTGTTTTTT CAIPKPATVDTGELFF
. . TRBJ1-2 TRBV7-2 TGTGCCAGCAGCTTAGGGGGGGACACCGGGAACTATGGCTACACCTTC CASSLGGDTGNYGYTF
few . TRBJ2-2 TRBV20-1 TGCAGTGTTACGGGTTACACCGGGGAGCTGTTTTTT CSVTGYTGELFF
. . TRBJ2-6 TRBV4-2 TGTGCCAGCAGCCAAGATACAAATTCTGAGGCCAACGTCCTGACTTTC CASSQDTNSEANVLTF
. . TRBJ1-5 TRBV12-3/TRBV12-4 TGTGTCAGCCAAAAAAGGCAGGGTGATGGCAATCAGCCCCAGCGTTTT CVSQKRQGDGNQPQRF
many . TRBJ1-4 TRBV13 TGTGCCAGCAGCTTAGGGACAATGGGGGCAACTAATGAAAAACTGTTTTTT CASSLGTMGATNEKLFF
few . TRBJ2-1 TRBV11-2 TGTGCCAGCAGCCCTAGAGGTGCAGTGCGATTCAATGAGCAGTTCTTC CASSPRGAVRFNEQFF
. . TRBJ1-4 TRBV4-2 TGTGCCAGCAGCCGCACCCGGGATGTGGAAGAGGAAAAACTGTTTTTT CASSRTRDVEEEKLFF
. . TRBJ2-7 TRBV11-2 TGTGCCAGCATCCTGACGGACACTGCCTACGAGCAATATTTC CASILTDTAYEQYF
. . TRBJ2-3 TRBV30 TGTGCCTGGAGTATCAGGGGTCGTACAGATACGCAGTACTTT CAWSIRGRTDTQYF
. . TRBJ1-1 TRBV29-1 TGCAACGTTGGGCGGCGGAACGCTGAAGCTTTCTTT CNVGRRNAEAFF
many . TRBJ2-1 TRBV5-4 TGTGCCAGCAGCTTGGATTGGAATGAGCAGTTCTTC CASSLDWNEQFF
. . TRBJ1-4 TRBV6-5 TGTGCCAGGAATGATGGGGGGGGTACTATTGAAAAACTGTTTTTT CARNDGGGTIEKLFF
. TRBD2 TRBJ2-7 TRBV12-3/TRBV12-4 TGTGCCAGCAGTTTGGGCGGGAGGGATCTCGAGCAGTACTTC CASSLGGRDLEQYF
. . TRBJ1-1 TRBV11-2 TGTGCCAGTAGCTTAGTGCCGAGGGCGAACACTGAAGCTTTCTTT CASSLVPRANTEAFF
once TRBD2 TRBJ2-3 TRBV7-8 TGTGCCAGCAGCTTAGCTGTCGCGGGAGGGGCAGTTACGCAGTATTTT CASSLAVAGGAVTQYF
. . TRBJ2-3 TRBV20-1 TGCAGTGCTAGAAGTAGCAGAATCACAGATATGCAGTATTTT CSARSSRITDMQYF
. TRBD2 TRBJ2-1 TRBV4-2 TGTGCCAGCAGCCAAGGGGGTAGCGGGGACTACAATAAGGAGTTCTTC CASSQGGSGDYNKEFF